One sample yielded the 18 T cell receptor beta chains listed below, sequenced in a study of STAT5B mutations in CD4+ large granular lymphocyte leukemia. Sequencing used immunoSEQ multiplex PCR; TCRdb keeps in-frame clones, though not all of them. The table lists about 40,000 clones, roughly four fifths of them singletons. Sequences were obtained from CD4+ T cells from blood buffy coats. Every receptor here comes from a human donor in good health.

The rearrangement joins TRBV4-3 to TRBJ1-4, with D perhaps matching TRBD1 (5 bases). The ends were cut back, 0 bases at V and 1 base at J, with 9 bases in the middle. CDR1 is LGHNA and CDR2 is YSLEER in the germline V gene. The CDR3 runs to 16 residues. The CDR3 coding sequence is TGCGCCAGCAGCCAAGATGTAGGGGAAACTAATGAAAAACTGTTTTTT. Its translation is CASSQDVGETNEKLFF.

V gene TRBV5-5 combines with J gene TRBJ1-3, with 9 bases fitting TRBD1. From germline, CDR1 is SGHKS and CDR2 YYEKEE (reference sequence). With V trimmed by 4 bases and J by 4 bases, 3 bases remained unmatched. This CDR3 has 14 amino acids. This CDR3 reads CASSPGQGGNTIYF. The CDR3, as DNA: TGTGCCAGCAGCCCGGGACAGGGAGGAAACACCATATATTTT.

V is TRBV7-2 and J is TRBJ1-1, with 7 nucleotides matching TRBD1. CDR3 length equals 14 residues. Germline V CDR1 and CDR2: SGHTA, FQGNSA. Germline trimming cut 2 bases from V and 2 bases from J; bases unmatched to any gene: 2. CDR3 sequence reads: CASSLQGGNTEAFF. In nucleotides, the CDR3 is TGTGCCAGCAGCTTACAGGGGGGCAACACTGAAGCTTTCTTT.

V and J are TRBV30 and TRBJ1-4, with 9 positions matching TRBD1. CDR1 is GTSNPN and CDR2 is SVGIG in the germline V gene (reference sequence). This CDR3 has 14 amino acids. V lost 2 bases and J lost 5; bases outside the gene matches: 3. The CDR3 here is CAWSKGQGNEKLFF. CDR3 sequence (DNA): TGTGCCTGGAGTAAAGGACAGGGGAATGAAAAACTGTTTTTT.

The chain links TRBV5-5 to TRBJ1-2, with D possibly TRBD1 on 6 matching bases. CDR1 is SGHKS and CDR2 is YYEKEE in the germline V gene (reference sequence). V lost 4 bases and J 2 bases, leaving 12 bases between the germline ends. There are 14 residues in the CDR3. As DNA, the CDR3 is TGTGCCAGCAGCCCCACACAGGGAAACTATGGCTACACCTTC. Translation gives CASSPTQGNYGYTF. Using reference TRBV5-5 and TRBJ1-2 for the parts outside the CDR3, the full variable domain is DAGVTQSPTHLIKTRGQQVTLRCSPISGHKSVSWYQQVLGQGPQFIFQYYEKEERGRGNFPDRFSARQFPNYSSELNVNALLLGDSALYLCASSPTQGNYGYTFGSGTRLTVV.

The chain links TRBV7-9 to TRBJ1-5; D possibly corresponds to TRBD1 (6 bases). This CDR3 comprises 14 residues. V shed 1 base and J shed 6 bases, with 10 bases lying between them. Germline CDR1 SEHNR, CDR2 FQNEAQ (reference sequence). CDR3 in amino acids: CASSLGRGGQPQHF. Here the CDR3 DNA reads TGTGCCAGCAGCTTAGGCAGGGGAGGTCAGCCCCAGCATTTT.

This clone was counted once. The rearrangement uses TRBV11-2 and TRBJ2-2; D is perhaps TRBD1 (6 bases). Trimming cost V 1 base and J 4 bases, with 13 bases left between them. The CDR3 runs to 16 residues. The V gene's germline CDR1 is SGHAT and CDR2 FQNNGV. For the CDR3, the DNA is TGTGCCAGCAGCTTAGTGGGGGCAGGGCCCACCGGGGAGCTGTTTTTT. Its translation is CASSLVGAGPTGELFF.

The gene calls are TRBV4-2 and TRBJ2-2, with 8 bases that match TRBD2. The germline CDR1 and CDR2 sequences are LGHNA and YNFKEQ. V was clipped by 0 bases and J by 7 bases; unmatched bases: 7. This CDR3 spans 16 amino acids. CDR3 in amino acids: CASSQERGAEFGELFF. CDR3 bases: TGTGCCAGCAGCCAAGAGCGGGGGGCCGAGTTCGGGGAGCTGTTTTTT.

Here the CDR3 reads CASSPTDRSYGYTF. The CDR3 DNA reads TGCGCCAGCAGCCCCACCGACAGGTCCTATGGCTACACCTTC. The chain couples TRBV5-1 to TRBJ1-2, with D perhaps matching TRBD1 (6 bases). The CDR3 extends over 14 amino acids. With 4 bases removed from V and 4 bases from J, the gap between germline ends came to 14 bases. CDR1 and CDR2 from the germline V gene are SGHRS and YFSETQ.

The genes are TRBV11-2 and TRBJ1-1, with D unclear. This CDR3 spans 14 amino acids. Germline V lookup: CDR1 SGHAT, CDR2 FQNNGV. V was pared by 5 bases and J by 1 base, with 11 bases between. The CDR3 sequence is CASSPSGGNTEAFF. CDR3 DNA sequence: TGTGCCAGCAGCCCCTCGGGAGGGAACACTGAAGCTTTCTTT.

There are a few counts of this clone. V and J are TRBV4-1 and TRBJ2-7; tentative D call: TRBD2 (6 bases). Per germline, CDR1 MGHRA and CDR2 YSYEKL. V lost 1 base and J lost 1, with 14 bases in between. This CDR3 has 16 residues. The CDR3 DNA reads as TGCGCCAGCAGCCAAGGGACTGGCGGGGTTTCCTACGAGCAGTACTTC. It is translated as CASSQGTGGVSYEQYF.

The chain uses TRBV14 and TRBJ2-3; perhaps TRBD2 as D (6 bases). The germline CDR1 and CDR2 sequences are SGHDN and FVKESK. The CDR3 sequence is 13 residues long. V lost 5 bases, J lost 3 bases, and 9 bases lay in between. The DNA of the CDR3 is TGTGCCAGCAGCGGAGGGGTAACAGATACGCAGTATTTT. Protein sequence: CASSGGVTDTQYF.

CDR3 DNA sequence: TGTGCCAGCAGTTTATCCTACAGTGACGGGGGCTACACCTTC. Its protein product is CASSLSYSDGGYTF. The J gene is TRBJ1-2, the V gene TRBV27; D unresolved. The CDR3 runs to 14 residues. Germline CDR1 is MNHEY and CDR2 is SMNVEV (reference sequence). V was pared by 0 bases and J by 8 bases, with 13 bases between.

The chain has TRBV6-6 and TRBJ1-2; maybe TRBD1 (6 bases). The CDR3 runs 14 residues. V shed 6 bases and J shed 8 bases, with 19 bases lying between them. Germline V gene data show CDR1 as MNHNY and CDR2 as SVGAGI (reference sequence). The CDR3 region has the DNA TGTGCCAGCAGCGAAGTCGCGGGGGCGCGGGGCTACACCTTC. Protein: CASSEVAGARGYTF.

The chain joins TRBV15 to TRBJ2-7; D is ambiguous. The germline CDR1 and CDR2 sequences are LNHNV and YYDKDF (reference sequence). The V and J ends lost 0 bases and 3 bases respectively, with 12 bases between them. The CDR3 sequence is 15 residues long. The CDR3 bases are TGTGCCACCAGCAGAGATGCGGTCTCCAGCTACGAGCAGTACTTC. This gives the protein CATSRDAVSSYEQYF. Filled out from reference TRBV15 and TRBJ2-7, the complete variable domain reads DAMVIQNPRYQVTQFGKPVTLSCSQTLNHNVMYWYQQKSSQAPKLLFHYYDKDFNNEADTPDNFQSRRPNTSFCFLDIRSPGLGDTAMYLCATSRDAVSSYEQYFGPGTRLTVT.

The rearrangement links TRBV29-1 to TRBJ1-3; D not resolved. V was shortened by 5 bases and J by 4 bases, with 6 bases between the two germline ends. The CDR3 runs 11 residues. Germline CDR1 and CDR2: SQVTM and ANQGSEA. The chain's CDR3 is CSVLIGNTIYF. CDR3 DNA sequence: TGCAGCGTTTTGATCGGAAACACCATATATTTT.

In nucleotides, the CDR3 is TGTGCCAGCAGCTCCATCGGGGGCGCCAAGCAGTTCTTC. Its translation is CASSSIGGAKQFF. The J gene is TRBJ2-1, the V gene TRBV7-3; either TRBD1 or TRBD2 may supply D (6 bases each). Germline V gene sequence: CDR1 SGHTA, CDR2 FQGTGA. Deletions cut 4 bases from V and 11 bases from J, with 15 bases between. The CDR3 extends over 13 amino acids.

CDR3 residues: CASSPPAGSGELFF. DNA for the CDR3: TGTGCCAGCTCACCACCGGCAGGGAGCGGGGAGCTGTTTTTT. The gene calls are TRBV18 and TRBJ2-2; D assignment may be TRBD1 or TRBD2 (5 bases each). The CDR3 has 14 residues. V was pared by 0 bases and J by 7 bases, with 9 bases between. Germline-derived CDR1 and CDR2 are KGHSH and LQKENI.